Listed here are 29 T cell receptor beta chains from one sample, sequenced in a study of beta chain features in type 1 diabetes. The sequenced template was cDNA made from the entire isolated RNA. This table comes from immunoSEQ multiplex PCR, and its TCRdb copy is limited to in-frame clones, with some not included. The table has roughly 500,000 clones, 9.5% to 12% seen once. The source material was naive CD4+ T cells from blood. The receptors stem from a woman aged 18-29 years in good health.

This clone appeared a few times. V and J are TRBV15 and TRBJ2-1, with D unresolved. Germline loops: CDR1 LNHNV, CDR2 YYDKDF (reference sequence). The CDR3 runs 16 residues. Trimming cost V 0 bases and J 1 base, with 10 bases left between them. DNA of the CDR3: TGTGCCACCAGCAGAGATGGGTGGCGTTCCTACAATGAGCAGTTCTTC. It encodes CATSRDGWRSYNEQFF.

The genes are TRBV14 and TRBJ1-2; D might be TRBD1 (5 bases). The germline V gene encodes CDR1 SGHDN and CDR2 FVKESK. Trimming shortened V by 4 bases and J by 0 bases, and 15 bases separated the two germline ends. The CDR3 contains 16 residues. Here the CDR3 DNA reads TGTGCCAGCAGCCCGTCCCGGGACGGAGCTAACTATGGCTACACCTTC. This codes for CASSPSRDGANYGYTF.

The genes are TRBV25-1 and TRBJ2-1; D perhaps matches TRBD1 (5 bases). Germline lookup yields CDR1 MGHDK and CDR2 SYGVNS. V lost 3 bases and J 5 bases, leaving 17 bases between the germline ends. The CDR3 length is 16 residues. The CDR3 loop reads CASSEQGRGRNNEQFF. CDR3 coding DNA: TGTGCCAGCAGTGAGCAGGGAAGAGGAAGAAACAATGAGCAGTTCTTC.

The CDR3 reads CSVAKTGNQPQHF. DNA for the CDR3: TGCAGCGTGGCCAAAACAGGCAATCAGCCCCAGCATTTT. The chain recombines TRBV29-1 with TRBJ1-5; no reliable D call. V was pared by 6 bases and J by 2 bases, with 11 bases between. Germline V lookup: CDR1 SQVTM, CDR2 ANQGSEA. This CDR3 contains 13 residues.

This clone was detected many times. The same CDR3 also results from other DNA sequences found in this sample. This chain links TRBV30 with TRBJ2-3; D is uncertain. V was clipped by 5 bases and J by 1 base, with 7 bases between them. Per germline, CDR1 GTSNPN and CDR2 SVGIG (reference sequence). The CDR3 loop spans 12 amino acids. CDR3 in amino acids: CAWGTGTDTQYF. Written as DNA, the CDR3 is TGTGCCTGGGGCACCGGCACAGATACGCAGTATTTT.

J is TRBJ2-1 and V is TRBV19; D uncertain. This CDR3 region has 13 residues. Trimming cost V 3 bases and J 9 bases, with 12 bases left between them. The V gene's germline CDR1 is LNHDA and CDR2 SQIVND (reference sequence). CDR3: CASSILTIGEQFF. The CDR3 DNA reads as TGTGCCAGTAGTATTCTAACTATAGGTGAGCAGTTCTTC. The variable domain in full, completed from reference TRBV19 and TRBJ2-1, reads DGGITQSPKYLFRKEGQNVTLSCEQNLNHDAMYWYRQDPGQGLRLIYYSQIVNDFQKGDIAEGYSVSREKKESFPLTVTSAQKNPTAFYLCASSILTIGEQFFGPGTRLTVL.

The sample holds a few counts of this clone. The chain is built from TRBV30 and TRBJ1-2; TRBD1 aligns across 10 bases. CDR1 is GTSNPN and CDR2 is SVGIG in the germline V gene (reference sequence). The CDR3 is 12 residues long. The V and J ends lost 6 bases and 7 bases, in that order; junction bases with no gene match: 5. In nucleotides, the CDR3 is TGTGCCTGCCGGGACAGGGGCGGTGGCTACACCTTC. Its protein is CACRDRGGGYTF.

This clone has more than one count but fewer than ten. J is TRBJ1-6 and V is TRBV10-3, with 10 bases fitting TRBD1. Per germline, CDR1 ENHRY and CDR2 SYGVKD. This CDR3 has 14 residues. Trimming took 5 bases from V and 10 from J; bases not matched to a gene: 5. The chain's CDR3 is CAISRTGGYSPLHF. CDR3 DNA: TGTGCCATCAGTCGGACAGGGGGTTACTCACCCCTCCACTTT.

This clone was counted only a few times. This chain links TRBV4-2 with TRBJ2-7, with 9 positions matching TRBD2. The CDR3 loop spans 16 amino acids. Germline V gives CDR1 LGHNA, CDR2 YNFKEQ. Germline trimming cut 3 bases from V and 3 bases from J; bases unmatched to any gene: 9. CDR3 nucleotide sequence: TGTGCCAGCAGCCAGGAACTAGCGGGCCAGCTCTACGAGCAGTACGTC. Translating gives CASSQELAGQLYEQYV.

This chain uses TRBV30 with TRBJ2-2; weak D call: TRBD2 (5 bases). Trimming left V 2 bases short and J 10 bases short, with 11 bases between. Germline V lookup: CDR1 GTSNPN, CDR2 SVGIG (reference sequence). There are 12 residues in the CDR3. The CDR3 bases are TGTGCCTGGAGTCAGACTACAGAGGAGCTGTTTTTT. Encoded protein: CAWSQTTEELFF.

The genes are TRBV4-2 and TRBJ2-7, with D possibly being TRBD2 (5 bases). Germline values: CDR1 LGHNA, CDR2 YNFKEQ. CDR3 length equals 15 residues. The ends were cut back, 1 base at V and 1 base at J, with 11 bases in the middle. The DNA of the CDR3 is TGTGCCAGCAGCCAAGCCGGACGAGGGTCCTACGAGCAGTACTTC. Its translation: CASSQAGRGSYEQYF.

This clone came up a few times. V and J are TRBV5-6 and TRBJ2-5; weak D call: TRBD2 (5 bases). There are 14 residues in the CDR3. Trimming shortened V by 7 bases and J by 4 bases, and 17 bases separated the two germline ends. Germline V gene data show CDR1 as SGHDT and CDR2 as YYEEEE. Written as DNA, the CDR3 is TGTGCCAGCGGCCCTCGAGGAGGTCGAGAGACCCAGTACTTC. Its protein is CASGPRGGRETQYF.

This clone was detected a few times. V is TRBV30 and J is TRBJ1-4, with D possibly being TRBD1 (5 bases). The CDR3 length is 12 residues. Trimming shortened V by 7 bases and J by 5 bases, and 11 bases separated the two germline ends. The germline V gene has CDR1 GTSNPN and CDR2 SVGIG (reference sequence). The CDR3 DNA follows: TGTGCCTTCAGGGACTCAAATGAAAAACTGTTTTTT. This sequence encodes CAFRDSNEKLFF.

The J gene is TRBJ2-7, the V gene TRBV5-6; 7 bases map to TRBD1. The V and J ends lost 5 bases and 3 bases, in that order; junction bases with no gene match: 8. This CDR3 is 14 amino acids long. The germline V gene has CDR1 SGHDT and CDR2 YYEEEE. CDR3 amino acids: CASSYMTGNYEQYV. The CDR3 DNA is TGTGCCAGCAGTTATATGACAGGGAACTACGAGCAGTACGTC.

V usage is TRBV4-3 and J usage is TRBJ2-4; maybe TRBD1 (5 bases). The CDR3 contains 15 residues. V dropped 1 base and J dropped 5 bases, with 12 bases sitting between them. Germline-derived CDR1 and CDR2 are LGHNA and YSLEER. CDR3 in DNA: TGCGCCAGCAGCCAAGTGGGCAGGGCCCAAAACATTCAGTACTTC. Its protein product is CASSQVGRAQNIQYF.

This sequence joins TRBV19 and TRBJ2-7; 8 bases are shared with TRBD1. V shed 6 bases, J shed 5 bases, and the junction held 6 bases outside the gene matches. Germline loops: CDR1 LNHDA, CDR2 SQIVND (reference sequence). The CDR3 is 13 amino acids. This chain's CDR3 is CASRWQGAHEQYV. The CDR3 DNA reads as TGTGCCAGTAGGTGGCAGGGGGCTCACGAGCAGTACGTC.

V and J are TRBV25-1 and TRBJ1-2; D unresolved. CDR3 length equals 11 residues. CDR1 and CDR2 (germline): MGHDK, SYGVNS. The V end was cut by 6 bases, the J end by 7 bases, with 9 bases between. CDR3 bases: TGTGCCAGCAGGGGCAGCAGTGGCTACACCTTC. The encoded protein is CASRGSSGYTF.

The chain recombines TRBV29-1 with TRBJ1-1; D unclear. Germline loops: CDR1 SQVTM, CDR2 ANQGSEA. V lost 4 bases to trimming and J lost 1 base, with 7 bases between them. CDR3 length equals 12 residues. The CDR3 DNA reads as TGCAGCGTTGTCGGGTGGAACACTGAAGCTTTCTTT. Its protein is CSVVGWNTEAFF.

The chain recombines TRBV11-2 with TRBJ2-1; tentatively, D is TRBD1 or TRBD2 (5 bases each). Germline assignment: CDR1 SGHAT and CDR2 FQNNGV. Trimming left V 0 bases short and J 4 bases short, with 10 bases between. This CDR3 contains 15 residues. This chain's CDR3 is CASSLEGRSYNEQFF. DNA of the CDR3: TGTGCCAGCAGCTTAGAGGGACGGAGTTACAATGAGCAGTTCTTC.

This clone turned up a few times. J is TRBJ1-4 and V is TRBV7-2; no definite D call. V gave up 1 base and J gave up 0 bases, with 6 bases separating them. This CDR3 region has 15 residues. CDR1 SGHTA and CDR2 FQGNSA come from the germline V gene. CDR3 in DNA: TGTGCCAGCAGCTTAGGCCCTGCAACTAATGAAAAACTGTTTTTT. Protein product: CASSLGPATNEKLFF.

This clone was observed a few times. V and J are TRBV7-2 and TRBJ2-1; weak D call: TRBD2 (6 bases). CDR1 and CDR2 (germline): SGHTA, FQGNSA. The CDR3 has 17 residues. The V end was cut by 2 bases, the J end by 3 bases, with 17 bases between. In DNA form, the CDR3 reads TGTGCCAGCAGCTTATACGGCTCGGGGGTGAGCTACAATGAGCAGTTCTTC. This encodes CASSLYGSGVSYNEQFF.

The rearrangement uses TRBV4-2 and TRBJ1-1; D gene uncertain. Germline values: CDR1 LGHNA, CDR2 YNFKEQ. The CDR3 is 16 amino acids. Trimming removed 4 bases from V and 4 bases from J, with 19 bases in between. CDR3 DNA sequence: TGTGCCAGCAGCCCGCGGGGAGCTACGGCGATCACTGAAGCTTTCTTT. Its protein product is CASSPRGATAITEAFF.

The chain joins TRBV18 to TRBJ2-5, with 10 positions matching TRBD2. After removal of 4 bases from V and 5 bases from J, the junction contained 7 bases not matched to a gene. This CDR3 has 15 residues. Germline V CDR1 and CDR2: KGHSH, LQKENI. The CDR3 nucleotides are TGTGCCAGCTCACAAACCGGGACTAGCGCCGAGACCCAGTACTTC. It codes for CASSQTGTSAETQYF.

This clone was seen only a few times. This chain links TRBV18 with TRBJ2-7; D ambiguous. Germline V gene sequence: CDR1 KGHSH, CDR2 LQKENI. With 3 bases removed from V and 3 bases from J, the gap between germline ends came to 9 bases. The CDR3 is made up of 13 amino acids. As DNA, the CDR3 is TGTGCCAGCTCACCCACACGAGACTACGAGCAGTACTTC. Translating gives CASSPTRDYEQYF.

In its sample, this clone was seen a few times. The chain recombines TRBV7-9 with TRBJ2-5, with 7 nucleotides matching TRBD2. Germline CDR1 and CDR2: SEHNR and FQNEAQ (reference sequence). The CDR3 runs to 14 residues. Trimming removed 5 bases from V and 4 bases from J; junction bases left unmatched: 7. The CDR3 reads CASSGRLAGETQYF. The DNA of the CDR3 is TGTGCCAGCAGCGGGCGACTAGCCGGAGAGACCCAGTACTTC.

V gene TRBV4-1 combines with J gene TRBJ2-2; D is unresolved. CDR3 size: 12 residues. The V end was cut by 3 bases, the J end by 6 bases, with 5 bases between. Per germline, CDR1 MGHRA and CDR2 YSYEKL. CDR3 sequence reads: CASSQLAGELFF. The DNA of the CDR3 is TGCGCCAGCAGCCAGCTGGCCGGGGAGCTGTTTTTT.

This clone turned up a few times. The chain has TRBV11-2 and TRBJ2-7; unclear D gene. Germline loops: CDR1 SGHAT, CDR2 FQNNGV. CDR3 length: 16 amino acids. The V and J ends lost 2 bases and 4 bases respectively, with 18 bases between them. The CDR3: CASSLFGTDGYYEQYV. CDR3 in DNA: TGTGCCAGCAGCTTATTTGGAACAGACGGATATTACGAGCAGTACGTC.

This rearrangement joins TRBV18 to TRBJ1-2; D remains unclear. The V gene lost 8 bases and the J gene lost 1 base, with 17 bases spanning the gap. CDR3 length equals 15 residues. CDR1 is KGHSH and CDR2 is LQKENI in the germline V gene. CDR3 loop: CASRRVPDINYGYTF. CDR3 DNA sequence: TGTGCCAGCCGCCGGGTACCGGATATTAACTATGGCTACACCTTC.

Comments on this clone: Other nucleotide sequences from this sample produce the same CDR3. The chain combines TRBV7-2 with TRBJ2-3; D unclear. The germline CDR1 and CDR2 sequences are SGHTA and FQGNSA. CDR3 length: 13 amino acids. V was cut by 5 bases and J by 4 bases, with 10 bases left in between. CDR3 sequence reads: CASSLRGADTQYF. Here the CDR3 DNA reads TGTGCCAGCAGCCTCAGAGGAGCAGATACGCAGTATTTT.